These T cell receptor beta chains were read from a single sample in a study of beta chain features in type 1 diabetes. Assay used: immunoSEQ multiplex PCR; TCRdb lists only in-frame clones, some missing. There are about 200,000 clones in the sample; about a tenth occur only once, and approximately 1.4% lies in the top ten. The source material was central memory CD4+ T cells from blood. The source is a young man in good health. CDR3s include the opening cysteine and the closing phenylalanine or tryptophan. The D gene is left open where the match is weak. Only some rows state a clone size, as once, few, many or a class for expanded clones.

TRBJ2-5,TRBV5-4,.,.,TGTGCCAGCAGCTTGGTTGGGAATCAAGAGACCCAGTACTTC,CASSLVGNQETQYF
TRBJ2-7,TRBV6-6,.,.,TGTGCCAGCAGCCGCCCAGAAAGACACGAGCAGTACTTC,CASSRPERHEQYF
TRBJ2-7,TRBV27,.,few,TGTGCCAGCAGTCTGGGGACGCTCTACGAGCAGTACTTC,CASSLGTLYEQYF
TRBJ1-5,TRBV5-1,.,.,TGCGCCAGCAGCTTGGGGGGCGCCAATCAGCCCCAGCATTTT,CASSLGGANQPQHF
TRBJ1-1,TRBV7-7,.,.,TGTGCCAGCAGCTTAACAGGAGATATGAACACTGAAGCTTTCTTT,CASSLTGDMNTEAFF
TRBJ1-1,TRBV6-5,.,few,TGTGCCAGCAGTTATCATAACACTGAAGCTTTCTTT,CASSYHNTEAFF
TRBJ1-2,TRBV14,.,few,TGTGCCAGCAGCCAAGACAGGGGATCGGGACGAGGCTACACCTTC,CASSQDRGSGRGYTF
TRBJ2-1,TRBV30,.,.,TGTGCCTGGAGTGTATCTCTTTACAATGAGCAGTTCTTC,CAWSVSLYNEQFF
TRBJ2-5,TRBV5-6,.,.,TGTGCCAGCAGCTTGGAACAAGAGACCCAGTACTTC,CASSLEQETQYF
TRBJ2-1,TRBV5-4,.,.,TGTGCCAGCAGTATGTCGCCGGGCAATGAGCAGTTCTTC,CASSMSPGNEQFF
TRBJ2-7,TRBV28,.,.,TGTGCCAGCAAGGTTCACTACGAGCAGTACTTC,CASKVHYEQYF
TRBJ1-1,TRBV29-1,.,.,TGCAGCGGGGGCAGCCAGTCTGCCGCTTTCTTT,CSGGSQSAAFF
TRBJ2-7,TRBV6-5,TRBD2,few,TGTGCCAGCAGTTCCGCCGGGACTAGCGCATCCTACGAGCAGTACTTC,CASSSAGTSASYEQYF
TRBJ1-1,TRBV29-1,TRBD1,many,TGCAGCGTGGCCCCCGGACAGGGAATGAACACTGAAGCTTTCTTT,CSVAPGQGMNTEAFF
TRBJ2-7,TRBV5-6,.,.,TGTGCCAGCAGCTTGGCGACCTCCTACGAGCAGTACTTC,CASSLATSYEQYF
TRBJ2-4,TRBV11-2,.,.,TGTGCCAGCAGCTTAGATGACCGCTCAAACATTCAGTACTTC,CASSLDDRSNIQYF
TRBJ2-7,TRBV28,TRBD1,.,TGTGCCAGCAGTTTAGTGGGACAGGGACTCTACGAGCAGTACTTC,CASSLVGQGLYEQYF
TRBJ2-7,TRBV6-6,.,.,TGTGCCAGCAGTTACTCGGTCGGAATGCAGTACTTC,CASSYSVGMQYF